This TCR beta chain was sequenced for a study of cytomegalovirus exposure and HLA in healthy donors (dated by TCRdb to the late 2010s). For the wider study: An earlier analysis of approximately 550 of the donors reported approximately 270 Gb of sequence data and around 110 million unique TCR beta sequences from some 180 million T cells. An early release covering just under 650 HLA-typed donors comprised 300 to 350 gigabases of sequencing data and tens of millions of unique TCR sequences. Of the 300 to 450 genotyped donors, approximately 80% fell in the genetic ancestry cluster associated with self-reported Caucasian donors. The study was designed to test whether signatures of past pathogen exposure could be identified by cataloging public T cell receptors. Using immunosequencing, the study profiled T cell repertoires from around 680 subjects and related those repertoires to cytomegalovirus serostatus. In addition to the first cohort of 666 subjects, a separate validation cohort of under 150 different subjects was used. To predict cytomegalovirus infection status, the study brought together high-throughput TCR immunosequencing, statistical association of individual TCRs with disease status, and machine learning. In a later analysis, previously published TCR beta repertoires from several hundred donors were re-analyzed and high-resolution HLA genotyping was added so that TCR occurrence patterns could be studied. Rather than using new phenotypic data, the later analysis identified candidate immune exposures from TCR beta sequences and from how often those sequences occurred across donors. An earlier analysis of around 580 of the donors used high-throughput TCR beta sequencing to judge whether each TCR beta V gene segment behaved as functional or pseudogenic. Donor age, sex, ethnicity and CMV serostatus were collected together with the repertoire data. A later genetic analysis used genome-wide SNP genotypes for about 55% of the 666 donors, treating that subset as a discovery cohort. All discovery cohort repertoires had been generated using a single sequencing platform. Class I and class II HLA loci were covered by the typing at four-digit resolution. Typing coverage differed by locus: A, B, C, DRB1 and DQB1 were typed in roughly 629-630 donors, DQA1 in approximately 520, DPA1 in 600 to 610, and DPB1 in about 450. A few DR-DQ haplotypes were treated as single units for association and clustering because of strong linkage in the cohort. Across 398 genotyped donors of the cohort, an average of about 240,000 unique TCR beta nucleotide sequences per donor were sequenced, and roughly a sixth of those sequences were non-productive.

The cohort was made up of about 670 healthy bone marrow donors. Cohort members were all nominally healthy when sampled, although unrecorded immune exposures were likely present. The donor was CMV seronegative and was included in the group of several hundred seronegative cohort members. Each donor provided a peripheral blood sample, and peripheral blood mononuclear cells were used for TCR beta sequencing. Genomic DNA was extracted from the blood cell samples with the Qiagen DNeasy Blood Extraction Kit. The CDR3, from cysteine to phenylalanine, totals 11 residues. Only the CDR3 part of the read is kept: 33 bases, read in frame from the first base. Trimming at the junction amounts to 8 bases on V and 2 bases on J, and the germline ends lie 6 bases apart. From a lookup of the germline V gene, CDR1 and CDR2 are MNHEY and SVGAGI. A word on this clone: Its antigen is not yet known. Base qualities are missing; no much larger clone stands one base away.

Broader findings and caveats from the paper: The presence/absence analyses assumed that sequencing depth was roughly uniform across donors, and that assumption may not be true. A later analysis associated 16,951 TCR beta sequences with specific HLA alleles at a false discovery rate of 0.05. According to a later analysis, parvovirus B19, influenza, CMV and Epstein-Barr virus appeared linked to several top co-occurrence clusters. Assigning TCR associations to individual alleles was difficult when HLA alleles, especially DR and DQ, strongly co-occurred. According to a later genetic analysis, donors in an Asian-associated ancestry cluster had fewer N-insertions in productive TCRs than the roughly 660-donor mean. The study listed 164 TCR beta chains as associated with cytomegalovirus. The sequencing pipeline was judged likely to have produced a cluster of highly shared sequence variants as a technical artifact. Cytomegalovirus status was reported to be diagnosed by the classifier with high specificity and sensitivity in both the original and validation cohorts. In a later analysis, the rate of TCR association differed among HLA loci, with DRB1 alleles having the most associated TCRs and HLA-C alleles having the fewest. Correlated functional status among segregating V segments might be attributable to linkage disequilibrium, but an unknown experimental factor could not be ruled out. According to the authors, the approach could potentially be generalized to other disease states and immunological phenotypes. A few of the identified cytomegalovirus-associated TCR beta chains were confirmed in vitro to be specific for cytomegalovirus antigens. Immune exposure information for the cohort was limited to CMV serostatus. An association between a missense DCLRE1C variant and V-gene and J-gene trimming of TCR beta chains was found in a later genetic analysis and replicated in an independent cohort. Most CMV-associated TCR beta chains appeared to be HLA-restricted in a later analysis, and the HLA associations seemed to be driven largely by CMV exposure. The 87-base-pair reads could not distinguish some IMGT-functional V segments, including TRBV6-2 and TRBV6-3, so those segments were excluded. An earlier analysis of around 540 of the donors showed that most TCR beta V segments appeared in productive rearrangements either about 90% or about 30% of the time, which broadly matched IMGT annotations. The earlier analysis of some 560 of the donors excluded roughly 17 rarely observed V segments, including chromosome 9 orphons, because counts were too low. A further reported finding was that TCR beta sequences accurately predicted the HLA-A and HLA-B alleles for most subjects in the first cohort. In a later analysis, HLA-associated TCR beta chains showed more clonal expansion and lower generation probabilities than non-associated chains that were equally common. Because HLA typing was missing for some donors at each locus, association tests included only the typed subset. While some public TCRs were present in many individuals, most TCR sequences turned up only very rarely across donors. This cohort had only TCR beta chains sequenced, and the lack of alpha or paired-chain data limited which features could be detected.

Receptor libraries were prepared by the immunoSEQ multiplex PCR assay. A mixture of 60 forward primers for TCR Vbeta segments and 13 reverse primers for TCR Jbeta segments was used in the multiplex PCR. Amplification of the CDR3 region of rearranged TCR beta genes was performed with a multiplex PCR assay on genomic DNA. On the Illumina HiSeq System, the amplified TCR beta libraries were sequenced as 87-base-pair reads. On the authors' methods: A later analysis counted tens of millions of unique TCR beta chains across the 650 to 700 repertoires, and about 10 million of these chains were shared by at least two donors. A nearest-neighbor algorithm error-corrected the raw reads and collapsed the reads into unique sequences, merging closely related sequences to remove PCR and sequencing errors. V, D and J gene segments were assigned by aligning CDR3 sequences to IMGT reference sequences. For a sequence to be retained, a match of at least six nucleotides was required to both a V gene segment and a J gene segment. A rearrangement was called productive if the CDR3 had no stop codons and remained in frame with V and J, and every other rearrangement was called non-productive. Following IMGT convention, CDR3 was defined as the stretch from the second conserved V-encoded cysteine up to the conserved J-encoded phenylalanine. The earlier analysis of fewer than 700 of the donors excluded sequences that lacked an unambiguous match to a single V gene segment. In an earlier analysis of a few hundred of the donors, V segments were called functional above 56.7% productive rearrangements and were called segregating when the between-donor standard deviation exceeded 5%. A statistical classification framework was built to diagnose cytomegalovirus status from the catalog of TCR beta chain sequences. V and J gene assignment, in a later analysis, came from comparing TCR nucleotide sequences with IMGT/GENE-DB human TR gene sequences. Using the TCRdist pipeline, a later analysis assigned CDR3 sequences along with most-parsimonious VDJ recombination scenarios. A later analysis defined each TCR beta chain by its CDR3 amino acid sequence plus V-gene family, and excluded reads lacking a unique V-gene family. To address suspected cross-contamination and a sequencing artifact, a later analysis removed under 600 highly shared, low-generation-probability nucleotide sequences. In a later analysis, a clonal expansion index was calculated for each public chain from normalized within-repertoire ranks of inferred template counts. Generation probabilities in a later analysis came from a VDJ recombination model fitted to out-of-frame rearrangements, and those results were checked against IGoR. A later analysis scored TCR-TCR, TCR-HLA and TCR-CMV co-occurrence with hypergeometric tests, applying a repertoire-size bias correction to TCR pairs. To estimate false discovery rates, a later analysis permuted the HLA or CMV assignments 20 times. In a later analysis, co-occurring TCRs were grouped using DBSCAN, and TCRdist sequence similarity was added for clustering within HLA-allele-positive subsets. Co-occurrence clustering excluded repertoires with fewer than 30,000 or more than 120,000 public chains, plus five with anomalous nucleotide sharing. Entries here come from immuneACCESS through TCRdb and include only in-frame sequences with V and J called. Some clones fail to appear in such tables; in the studies checked, an unresolved V gene covers under half of the shortfall, and the cause of the remainder is unknown. For V, J and clone size, that table is used; D and trimming come from the DNA. This sample has 110,000 to 150,000 clones in its table, and 80% to 85% of those were observed once. The biggest ten clones account for 2.5% of the sample.

The sequence was obtained from a boy between 2 and 10 years old in good health and CMV-seronegative. The rearrangement joined TRBV6-5 to TRBJ1-2, with no confident D gene call. The sample was PBMCs. The CDR3 here reads CASGQNYGYTF. The DNA is TGTGCCAGCGGGCAGAACTATGGCTACACCTTC.